The 28 T cell receptor beta chains reported below all come from one sample, sequenced in a study of cytomegalovirus exposure and HLA in healthy donors. A multiplex PCR was run with 60 Vbeta primers and 13 Jbeta primers. Using immunoSEQ multiplex PCR, the repertoire was profiled, and TCRdb retains in-frame clones only, with some absent. The table includes approximately 210,000 clones, roughly 86% detected once. What was sequenced was PBMCs. Receptor source: a young woman in good health and CMV-seronegative.

The chain has TRBV5-6 and TRBJ2-5; perhaps TRBD1 as D (5 bases). The CDR3 length is 13 residues. Germline V gives CDR1 SGHDT, CDR2 YYEEEE. V was shortened by 4 bases and J by 4 bases, with 11 bases between the two germline ends. The CDR3 sequence is CASSISGSETQYF. The CDR3 nucleotides are TGTGCCAGCAGCATCTCAGGGTCAGAGACCCAGTACTTC.

The chain joins TRBV7-8 to TRBJ1-3; 7 bases match TRBD1. The length of the CDR3 is 14 residues. From germline, CDR1 is SGHVS and CDR2 FQNEAQ. After removal of 6 bases from V and 2 bases from J, the junction contained 4 bases not matched to a gene. CDR3 loop: CASRGTAAGNTIYF. CDR3 sequence (DNA): TGTGCCAGCAGGGGGACAGCAGCTGGAAACACCATATATTTT.

The rearrangement uses TRBV5-1 and TRBJ2-1, with 8 bases matching TRBD1. Trimming at V came to 3 bases and at J to 2 bases, leaving 4 bases not matched to a gene. From germline, CDR1 is SGHRS and CDR2 YFSETQ. The CDR3 runs to 15 residues. The CDR3 loop reads CASSSGQGPYNEQFF. The CDR3 DNA reads TGCGCCAGCAGCTCTGGACAGGGTCCCTACAATGAGCAGTTCTTC.

The V gene is TRBV4-2, the J gene TRBJ2-7, with a possible D match to TRBD1 (5 bases). V shed 4 bases and J shed 5 bases, with 18 bases lying between them. This CDR3 is 15 amino acids long. The germline CDR1 and CDR2 sequences are LGHNA and YNFKEQ. The CDR3 nucleotides read TGTGCCAGCAGCCCGGTCCTGGGGCCCCGCAACGAGCAGTACTTC. As protein: CASSPVLGPRNEQYF.

The rearrangement joins TRBV5-1 to TRBJ2-2; D gene uncertain. V was clipped by 2 bases and J by 3 bases, with 11 bases between them. This CDR3 is 15 amino acids long. Germline V gene data show CDR1 as SGHRS and CDR2 as YFSETQ. The CDR3 DNA is TGCGCCAGCAGCTTCGAAATAACGGACACCGGGGAGCTGTTTTTT. Protein: CASSFEITDTGELFF.

V and J are TRBV5-6 and TRBJ2-5, with D maybe TRBD1 (6 bases). V gave up 3 bases and J gave up 4 bases, with 22 bases separating them. The CDR3 is 17 residues long. The germline gives CDR1 SGHDT, CDR2 YYEEEE. The CDR3 DNA reads TGTGCCAGCAGCTGGGGGCTTGGGGCCGTCTCTGGAGAGACCCAGTACTTC. The encoded protein is CASSWGLGAVSGETQYF.

The chain has TRBV9 and TRBJ1-3; TRBD1 matches 7 bases. Germline-derived CDR1 and CDR2 are SGDLS and YYNGEE. This CDR3 has 15 residues. The ends lost 0 bases at V and 4 bases at J; junction bases unmatched: 4. In DNA form, the CDR3 reads TGTGCCAGCAGCGTAGGTCGAGGGGGCGGAAACACCATATATTTT. This gives the protein CASSVGRGGGNTIYF.

V and J are TRBV5-1 and TRBJ1-4; the match to TRBD1 covers 10 bases. Trimming took 4 bases from V and 4 from J; bases not matched to a gene: 4. Germline assignment: CDR1 SGHRS and CDR2 YFSETQ. The length of the CDR3 is 15 residues. CDR3 DNA sequence: TGCGCCAGCAGCGTCGGACAGGGGGGTAATGAAAAACTGTTTTTT. Translation gives CASSVGQGGNEKLFF.

The chain employs TRBV19 and TRBJ2-1, with D possibly being TRBD1 (6 bases). CDR3 length: 14 amino acids. V dropped 1 base and J dropped 4 bases, with 8 bases sitting between them. CDR1 is LNHDA, CDR2 SQIVND, per germline (reference sequence). CDR3 residues: CASSIGGPYNEQFF. Here the CDR3 DNA reads TGTGCCAGTAGTATAGGGGGGCCTTACAATGAGCAGTTCTTC.

This clone has a handful of counts. DNA for the CDR3: TGTGCCAGCAGCTTAGCAAGCGGGGGGGAAGCTTTCTTT. Its protein product is CASSLASGGEAFF. The chain links TRBV11-2 to TRBJ1-1; possibly TRBD1 for D (5 bases). The CDR3 runs 13 residues. Germline lookup yields CDR1 SGHAT and CDR2 FQNNGV. Trimming took 1 base from V and 8 from J, leaving 11 bases between them. Filled out from reference TRBV11-2 and TRBJ1-1, the complete variable domain reads EAGVAQSPRYKIIEKRQSVAFWCNPISGHATLYWYQQILGQGPKLLIQFQNNGVVDDSQLPKDRFSAERLKGVDSTLKIQPAKLEDSAVYLCASSLASGGEAFFGQGTRLTVV.

The chain employs TRBV7-2 and TRBJ1-1; 7 nucleotides match TRBD1. CDR1 and CDR2 (germline): SGHTA, FQGNSA. Losses at the gene ends were 1 base for V and 7 bases for J; bases not matched to a gene: 15. The CDR3 has 17 residues. This chain's CDR3 is CASSLVRIRGGKGEAFF. The CDR3 nucleotides are TGTGCCAGCAGCTTAGTTCGGATCCGAGGGGGCAAGGGTGAAGCTTTCTTT.

This clone has a single count. The CDR3 protein is CASSLTGGKGDTEAFF. CDR3 DNA sequence: TGCGCCAGCAGCTTAACCGGGGGGAAGGGGGACACTGAAGCTTTCTTT. The chain is built from TRBV23-1 and TRBJ1-1; the D gene is possibly TRBD1 (6 bases). TRBV23-1 is known as an ORF, though its function is uncertain. This CDR3 has 16 residues. The V gene lost 6 bases and the J gene lost 3 bases, with 20 bases spanning the gap.

This clone was observed a single time. The gene calls are TRBV6-4 and TRBJ1-1, with D unresolved. Germline CDR1 and CDR2: MRHNA and SNTAGT. This CDR3 comprises 13 residues. Trimming pared 4 bases from V and 0 bases from J, leaving 6 bases between. DNA of the CDR3: TGTGCCAGCAGTGTTGGCTTGAACACTGAAGCTTTCTTT. This translates into CASSVGLNTEAFF.

The chain links TRBV7-9 to TRBJ2-3; possible D gene TRBD1, 6 bases. The V gene's germline CDR1 is SEHNR and CDR2 FQNEAQ (reference sequence). This CDR3 has 18 residues. Between the trimmed V and J ends, which lost 8 bases and 1 base, there was a span of 25 bases. The CDR3 sequence: CASGRSTGDKAGTDTQYF. The DNA of the CDR3 is TGTGCCAGCGGCCGTTCGACCGGGGACAAAGCGGGCACAGATACGCAGTATTTT.

The chain carries TRBV18 and TRBJ2-1; 13 bases fit TRBD2. The V and J ends lost 3 bases and 7 bases, in that order; junction bases with no gene match: 6. CDR3 length equals 16 residues. Germline V CDR1 and CDR2: KGHSH, LQKENI. CDR3 DNA: TGTGCCAGCTCACCTCCGGGACTAGCGGGGATAAATGAGCAGTTCTTC. Its protein product is CASSPPGLAGINEQFF.

The rearrangement uses TRBV19 and TRBJ1-5; TRBD1 aligns across 12 bases. This CDR3 is built from 15 residues. Germline V gene sequence: CDR1 LNHDA, CDR2 SQIVND (reference sequence). J was trimmed by 6 bases and V by 4 bases; bases with no gene match: 4. DNA for the CDR3: TGTGCCAGTAGTACCGGGACAGGGGGCGGTCAGCCCCAGCATTTT. It encodes CASSTGTGGGQPQHF. The full variable domain, its missing parts supplied by reference TRBV19 and TRBJ1-5, is DGGITQSPKYLFRKEGQNVTLSCEQNLNHDAMYWYRQDPGQGLRLIYYSQIVNDFQKGDIAEGYSVSREKKESFPLTVTSAQKNPTAFYLCASSTGTGGGQPQHFGDGTRLSIL.

CDR3 loop: CARHRGLGTEAFF. The DNA for the CDR3 is TGTGCCCGACACAGGGGGCTTGGGACTGAAGCTTTCTTT. The genes are TRBV19 and TRBJ1-1; 9 positions match TRBD1. The CDR3 contains 13 residues. In germline, CDR1 is LNHDA, CDR2 SQIVND (reference sequence). The J segment lost 5 bases and the V segment lost 11 bases, leaving 9 bases of the junction unmatched.

The chain has TRBV11-1 and TRBJ2-7; D is unclear. CDR1 and CDR2 from the germline V gene are SGHAT and FQDESV (reference sequence). The length of the CDR3 is 15 residues. V was shortened by 4 bases and J by 0 bases, with 13 bases between the two germline ends. CDR3 sequence (DNA): TGTGCCAGCAGCTCTGTGCTGGGCAGCTCCTACGAGCAGTACTTC. This encodes CASSSVLGSSYEQYF. Variable domain in full (rest from reference TRBV11-1 and TRBJ2-7): EAEVAQSPRYKITEKSQAVAFWCDPISGHATLYWYRQILGQGPELLVQFQDESVVDDSQLPKDRFSAERLKGVDSTLKIQPAELGDSAMYLCASSSVLGSSYEQYFGPGTRLTVT.

This chain uses TRBV7-6 with TRBJ2-3, with 8 bases fitting TRBD1. The length of the CDR3 is 15 residues. Germline-derived CDR1 and CDR2 are SGHVS and FNYEAQ. The V segment lost 5 bases and the J segment 4 bases; nucleotides outside the gene matches: 8. The CDR3 loop is CASSLLDRGSDTQYF. CDR3 DNA sequence: TGTGCCAGCAGCCTACTCGACAGGGGTTCAGATACGCAGTATTTT.

The chain joins TRBV19 to TRBJ2-5; TRBD2 matches at 9 bases. V shed 8 bases and J 2 bases; nucleotides not matched to a gene: 6. CDR3 size: 14 residues. The germline CDR1 and CDR2 sequences are LNHDA and SQIVND (reference sequence). The CDR3 region has the DNA TGTGCCAGTGGGGGGACTAGCCGTCAAGAGACCCAGTACTTC. Translating gives CASGGTSRQETQYF.

The CDR3 nucleotides read TGTGCCAGCAGCTTAGGGGGACTAGCGGGAGACAATGAGCAGTTCTTC. Protein: CASSLGGLAGDNEQFF. This sequence joins TRBV11-3 and TRBJ2-1; TRBD2 matches 14 bases. This CDR3 is 16 amino acids long. CDR1 is SGHNT, CDR2 YENEEA, per germline. With V trimmed by 1 base and J by 5 bases, 1 base remained unmatched.

This clone was recorded once. The V and J genes are TRBV5-6 and TRBJ2-5, with 13 positions matching TRBD2. Germline trimming cut 4 bases from V and 8 bases from J; bases unmatched to any gene: 11. Germline values: CDR1 SGHDT, CDR2 YYEEEE. This CDR3 spans 16 amino acids. As DNA, the CDR3 is TGTGCCAGCAGCCGTATCACTAGCGGGAGGGCCGGAACCCAGTACTTC. Its protein product is CASSRITSGRAGTQYF. The variable domain in full, completed from reference TRBV5-6 and TRBJ2-5, reads DAGVTQSPTHLIKTRGQQVTLRCSPKSGHDTVSWYQQALGQGPQFIFQYYEEEERQRGNFPDRFSGHQFPNYSSELNVNALLLGDSALYLCASSRITSGRAGTQYFGPGTRLLVL.

V gene TRBV29-1 combines with J gene TRBJ1-1, with no clear D. Germline CDR1 SQVTM, CDR2 ANQGSEA. The ends were cut back, 5 bases at V and 7 bases at J, with 14 bases in the middle. CDR3 size: 12 residues. The CDR3 DNA reads as TGCAGCGTTTACCCTAAGCGGGGTGAAGCTTTCTTT. Its protein is CSVYPKRGEAFF.

The chain carries TRBV12-5 and TRBJ2-5, with D perhaps matching TRBD1 (6 bases). V was shortened by 5 bases and J by 4 bases, with 14 bases between the two germline ends. CDR1 is LGHNT, CDR2 FRNRAP, per germline. The CDR3 has 14 amino acids. CDR3 sequence: CASGTGQRGETQYF. CDR3 bases: TGTGCTAGTGGTACCGGACAGAGGGGAGAGACCCAGTACTTC. The whole variable domain, filled in from reference TRBV12-5 and TRBJ2-5, reads DARVTQTPRHKVTEMGQEVTMRCQPILGHNTVFWYRQTMMQGLELLAYFRNRAPLDDSGMPKDRFSAEMPDATLATLKIQPSEPRDSAVYFCASGTGQRGETQYFGPGTRLLVL.

Comment on this clone: One end of the junction fails to match germline, which may point to a read error. This chain uses TRBV7-9 with TRBJ1-1; D remains unclear. Germline V gene sequence: CDR1 SEHNR, CDR2 FQNEAQ (reference sequence). The CDR3 loop spans 18 amino acids. Here the CDR3 DNA reads TGTTCCAGCAGCTCCCCCCGCAGACAAACCAGAAACCACACTGAAGCTTTCTTT. It codes for CSSSSPRRQTRNHTEAFF.

J is TRBJ2-7 and V is TRBV7-6, with TRBD2 matching 11 bases. V gave up 0 bases and J gave up 4 bases; unmatched junction bases: 8. This CDR3 has 17 residues. Germline CDR1 reads SGHVS; CDR2 reads FNYEAQ. The DNA of the CDR3 is TGTGCCAGCAGCTTAGCAGGGCTAGCGGGAGGTCGTTACGAGCAGTACTTC. This sequence encodes CASSLAGLAGGRYEQYF.

The CDR3 loop is CATSRDTPYEQYF. CDR3 nucleotides: TGTGCCACCAGCAGAGATACTCCCTACGAGCAGTACTTC. The chain uses TRBV15 and TRBJ2-7; D uncertain. CDR1 is LNHNV, CDR2 YYDKDF, per germline (reference sequence). With 0 bases removed from V and 2 bases from J, the gap between germline ends came to 5 bases. The length of the CDR3 is 13 residues.

V gene TRBV5-1 combines with J gene TRBJ1-4, with D possibly matching TRBD1 (5 bases). V was cut by 1 base and J by 5 bases, with 9 bases left in between. The CDR3 contains 14 residues. Germline CDR1 SGHRS, CDR2 YFSETQ. CDR3 protein: CASSLTGANEKLFF. CDR3 coding DNA: TGCGCCAGCAGCTTGACAGGTGCCAATGAAAAACTGTTTTTT.